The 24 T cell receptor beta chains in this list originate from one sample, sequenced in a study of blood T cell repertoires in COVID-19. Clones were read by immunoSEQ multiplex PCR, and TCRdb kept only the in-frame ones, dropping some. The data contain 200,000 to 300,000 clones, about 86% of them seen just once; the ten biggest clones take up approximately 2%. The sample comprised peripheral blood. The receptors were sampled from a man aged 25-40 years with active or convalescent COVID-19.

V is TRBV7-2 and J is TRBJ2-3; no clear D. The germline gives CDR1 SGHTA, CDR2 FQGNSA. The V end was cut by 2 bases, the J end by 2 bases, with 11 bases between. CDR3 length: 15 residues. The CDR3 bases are TGTGCCAGCAGCTTAAGGAGACTTGACACAGATACGCAGTATTTT. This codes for CASSLRRLDTDTQYF.

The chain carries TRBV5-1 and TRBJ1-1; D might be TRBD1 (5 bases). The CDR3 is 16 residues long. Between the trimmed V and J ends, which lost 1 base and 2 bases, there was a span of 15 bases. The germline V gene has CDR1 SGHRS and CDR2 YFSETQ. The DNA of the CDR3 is TGCGCCAGCAGCTTGCAGGGATCGGGCCAAAACACTGAAGCTTTCTTT. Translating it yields CASSLQGSGQNTEAFF.

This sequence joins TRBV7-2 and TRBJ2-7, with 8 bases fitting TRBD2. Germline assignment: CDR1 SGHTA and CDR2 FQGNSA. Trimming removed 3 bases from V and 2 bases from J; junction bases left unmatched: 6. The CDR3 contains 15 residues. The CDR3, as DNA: TGTGCCAGCAGCTTCCGGGGCGGGGGGCCCTACGAGCAGTACTTC. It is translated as CASSFRGGGPYEQYF.

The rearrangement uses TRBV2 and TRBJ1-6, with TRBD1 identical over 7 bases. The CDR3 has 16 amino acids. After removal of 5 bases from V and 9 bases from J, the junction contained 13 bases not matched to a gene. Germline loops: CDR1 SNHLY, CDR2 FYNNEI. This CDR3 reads CASSRRLGTAPSPLHF. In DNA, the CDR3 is TGTGCCAGCAGTAGGAGGTTGGGGACAGCCCCTTCACCCCTCCACTTT.

The CDR3 loop reads CASRPLTALYSNQPQHF. CDR3 bases: TGTGCCAGTAGACCCTTGACAGCTCTTTATAGCAATCAGCCCCAGCATTTT. V gene TRBV19 combines with J gene TRBJ1-5; D might be TRBD1 (5 bases). Germline assignment: CDR1 LNHDA and CDR2 SQIVND (reference sequence). Trimming pared 6 bases from V and 0 bases from J, leaving 18 bases between. This CDR3 has 17 residues.

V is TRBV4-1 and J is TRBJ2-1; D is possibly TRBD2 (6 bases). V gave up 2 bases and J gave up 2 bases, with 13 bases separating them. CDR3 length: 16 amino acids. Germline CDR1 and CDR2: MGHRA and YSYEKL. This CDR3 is CASSQPGRGTYNEQFF. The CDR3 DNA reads TGCGCCAGCAGCCAACCGGGGCGGGGCACCTACAATGAGCAGTTCTTC.

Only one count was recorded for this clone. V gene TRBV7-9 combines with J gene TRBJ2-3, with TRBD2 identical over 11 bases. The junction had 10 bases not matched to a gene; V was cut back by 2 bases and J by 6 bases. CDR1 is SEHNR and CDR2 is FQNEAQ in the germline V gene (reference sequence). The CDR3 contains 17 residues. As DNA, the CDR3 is TGTGCCAGCAGCTTATTTCTAGCGGGGGGCCTACGTGATACGCAGTATTTT. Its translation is CASSLFLAGGLRDTQYF.

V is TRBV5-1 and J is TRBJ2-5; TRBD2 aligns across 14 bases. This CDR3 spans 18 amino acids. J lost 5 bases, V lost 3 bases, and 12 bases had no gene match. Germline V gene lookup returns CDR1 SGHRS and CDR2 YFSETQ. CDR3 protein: CASSSPPGLAGVLETQYF. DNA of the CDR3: TGCGCCAGCAGCTCACCACCGGGACTAGCGGGGGTACTGGAGACCCAGTACTTC. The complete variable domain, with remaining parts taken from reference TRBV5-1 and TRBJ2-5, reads KAGVTQTPRYLIKTRGQQVTLSCSPISGHRSVSWYQQTPGQGLQFLFEYFSETQRNKGNFPGRFSGRQFSNSRSEMNVSTLELGDSALYLCASSSPPGLAGVLETQYFGPGTRLLVL.

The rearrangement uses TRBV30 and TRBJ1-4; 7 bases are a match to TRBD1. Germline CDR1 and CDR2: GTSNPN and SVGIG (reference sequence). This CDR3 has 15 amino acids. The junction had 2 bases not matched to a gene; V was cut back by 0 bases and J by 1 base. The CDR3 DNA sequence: TGTGCCTGGAGTGTGGGGGACAGAACTAATGAAAAACTGTTTTTT. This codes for CAWSVGDRTNEKLFF.

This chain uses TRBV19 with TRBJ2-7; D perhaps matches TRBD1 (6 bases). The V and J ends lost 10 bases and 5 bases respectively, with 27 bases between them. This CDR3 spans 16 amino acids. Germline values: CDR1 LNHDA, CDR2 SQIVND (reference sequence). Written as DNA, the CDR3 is TGTGCCACCCCATCCCCTTCGCCAGGGGCTGGGGACGAGCAGTACTTC. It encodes CATPSPSPGAGDEQYF.

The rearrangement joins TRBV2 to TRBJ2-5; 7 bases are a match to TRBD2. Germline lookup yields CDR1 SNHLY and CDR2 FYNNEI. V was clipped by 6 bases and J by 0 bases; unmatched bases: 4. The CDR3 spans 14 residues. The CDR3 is CASRLLANQETQYF. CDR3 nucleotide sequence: TGTGCCAGCAGGCTACTAGCGAACCAAGAGACCCAGTACTTC.

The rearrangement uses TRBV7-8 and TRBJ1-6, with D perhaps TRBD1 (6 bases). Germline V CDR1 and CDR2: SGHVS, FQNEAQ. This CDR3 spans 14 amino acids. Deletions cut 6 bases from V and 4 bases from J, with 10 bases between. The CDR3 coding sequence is TGTGCCAGCAGTTTTGGGACATATAATTCACCCCTCCACTTT. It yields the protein CASSFGTYNSPLHF.

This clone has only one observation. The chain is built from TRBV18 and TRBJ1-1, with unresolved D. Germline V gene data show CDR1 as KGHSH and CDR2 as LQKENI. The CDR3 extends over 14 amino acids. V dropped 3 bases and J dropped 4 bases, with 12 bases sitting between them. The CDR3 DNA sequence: TGTGCCAGCTCACCCCGAACCGCTAGCACTGAAGCTTTCTTT. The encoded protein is CASSPRTASTEAFF.

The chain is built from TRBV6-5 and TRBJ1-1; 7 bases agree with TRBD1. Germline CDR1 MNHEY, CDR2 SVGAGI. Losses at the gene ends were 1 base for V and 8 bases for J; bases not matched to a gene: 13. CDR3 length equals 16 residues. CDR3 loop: CASSYFATGTAQEAFF. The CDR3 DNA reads TGTGCCAGCAGTTACTTTGCGACAGGGACAGCACAAGAAGCTTTCTTT.

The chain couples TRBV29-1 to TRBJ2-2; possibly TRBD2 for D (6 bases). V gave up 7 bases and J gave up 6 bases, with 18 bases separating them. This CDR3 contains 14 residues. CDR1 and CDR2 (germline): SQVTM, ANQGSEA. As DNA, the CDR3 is TGCAGCGCCGCCGGGGGTCTGGGGTCCGGGGAGCTGTTTTTT. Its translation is CSAAGGLGSGELFF.

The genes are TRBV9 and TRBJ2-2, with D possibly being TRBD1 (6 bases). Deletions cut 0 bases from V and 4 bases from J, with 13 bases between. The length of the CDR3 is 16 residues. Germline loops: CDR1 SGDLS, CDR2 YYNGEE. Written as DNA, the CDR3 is TGTGCCAGCAGCGTAGTAGTGGGGGCCGGCACCGGGGAGCTGTTTTTT. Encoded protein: CASSVVVGAGTGELFF.

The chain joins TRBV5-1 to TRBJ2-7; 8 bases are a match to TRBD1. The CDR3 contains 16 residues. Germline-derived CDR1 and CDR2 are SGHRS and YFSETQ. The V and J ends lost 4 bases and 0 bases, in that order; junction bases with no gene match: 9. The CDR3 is CASSPSSGTGSYEQYF. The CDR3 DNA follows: TGCGCCAGCAGCCCTTCCTCCGGGACAGGCTCCTACGAGCAGTACTTC. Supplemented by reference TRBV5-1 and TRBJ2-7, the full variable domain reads KAGVTQTPRYLIKTRGQQVTLSCSPISGHRSVSWYQQTPGQGLQFLFEYFSETQRNKGNFPGRFSGRQFSNSRSEMNVSTLELGDSALYLCASSPSSGTGSYEQYFGPGTRLTVT.

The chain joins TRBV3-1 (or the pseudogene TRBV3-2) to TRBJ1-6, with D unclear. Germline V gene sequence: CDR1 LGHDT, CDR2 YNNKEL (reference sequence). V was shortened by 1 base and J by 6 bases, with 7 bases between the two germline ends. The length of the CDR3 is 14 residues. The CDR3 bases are TGTGCCAGCAGCCAAGGACAAGTTAATTCACCCCTCCACTTT. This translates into CASSQGQVNSPLHF.

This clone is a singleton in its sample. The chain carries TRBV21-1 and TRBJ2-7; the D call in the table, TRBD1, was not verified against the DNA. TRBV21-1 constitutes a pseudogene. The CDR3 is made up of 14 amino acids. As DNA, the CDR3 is TGTGCCAGCAGCATGTTCGGCAGGACCTACGAGCAGTACTTC. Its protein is CASSMFGRTYEQYF.

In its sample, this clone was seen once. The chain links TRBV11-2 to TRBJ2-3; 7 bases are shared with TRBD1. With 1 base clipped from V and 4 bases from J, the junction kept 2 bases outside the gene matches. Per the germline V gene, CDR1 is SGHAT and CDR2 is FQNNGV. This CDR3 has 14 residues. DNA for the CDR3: TGTGCCAGCAGCTTAGTAGGGGGCCCAGATACGCAGTATTTT. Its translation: CASSLVGGPDTQYF.

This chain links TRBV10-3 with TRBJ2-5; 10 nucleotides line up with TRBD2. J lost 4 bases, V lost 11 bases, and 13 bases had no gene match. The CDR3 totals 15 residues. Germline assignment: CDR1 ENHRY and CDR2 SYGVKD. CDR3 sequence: CAPSGAGGPPETQYF. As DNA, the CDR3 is TGTGCCCCATCGGGAGCGGGGGGGCCCCCAGAGACCCAGTACTTC.

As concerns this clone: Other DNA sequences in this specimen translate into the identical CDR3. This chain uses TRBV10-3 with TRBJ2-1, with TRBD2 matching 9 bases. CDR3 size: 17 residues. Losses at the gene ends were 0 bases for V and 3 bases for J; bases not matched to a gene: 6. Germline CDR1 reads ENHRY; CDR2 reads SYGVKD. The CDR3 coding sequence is TGTGCCATCAGTGAGTCGCAGGCTAGCGGGGACTACAATGAGCAGTTCTTC. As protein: CAISESQASGDYNEQFF.

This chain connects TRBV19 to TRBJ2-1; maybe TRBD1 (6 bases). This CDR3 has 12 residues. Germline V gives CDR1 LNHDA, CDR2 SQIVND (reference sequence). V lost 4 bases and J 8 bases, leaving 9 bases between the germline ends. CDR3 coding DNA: TGTGCCAGTAGTAGACCAGGGGATGAGCAGTTCTTC. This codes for CASSRPGDEQFF.

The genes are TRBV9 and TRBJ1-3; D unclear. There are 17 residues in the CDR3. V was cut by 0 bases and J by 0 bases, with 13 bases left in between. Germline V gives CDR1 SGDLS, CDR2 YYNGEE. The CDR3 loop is CASSVAGRSSSGNTIYF. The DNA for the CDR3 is TGTGCCAGCAGCGTAGCTGGGAGGTCCAGCTCTGGAAACACCATATATTTT.